These 5 T cell receptor beta chains were all obtained from the same sample, sequenced in a study of T cell responses to AZD1222 COVID-19 vaccine (dated by TCRdb to the early 2020s). The time point label here, explained by the study, means: about 28 days (+/-7) after the second vaccine dose. Library generation was performed with the immunoSEQ multiplex PCR assay. TCRdb stores this immuneACCESS table with in-frame sequences only. Part of the clones is absent; in the studies checked, under half of the shortfall reflects unresolved V genes, and no reason is known for the rest. This sample gives roughly 270,000 clones in total; about 94% of them show up just once. Jointly, the top ten make up roughly 0.51% of the sample. The sample was peripheral blood, taken 28 days after the second AZD1222 dose. The origin of the receptors is an adult who received the AZD1222 COVID-19 vaccine.

The gene calls are TRBV7-9 and TRBJ2-7; D possibly corresponds to TRBD2 (7 bases). Per germline, CDR1 SEHNR and CDR2 FQNEAQ (reference sequence). The ends were cut back, 3 bases at V and 3 bases at J, with 12 bases in the middle. The CDR3 is 14 residues long. The chain's CDR3 is CASSFGRGGYEQYF. Written as DNA, the CDR3 is TGTGCCAGCAGCTTTGGAAGGGGGGGCTACGAGCAGTACTTC.

The rearrangement joins TRBV4-3 to TRBJ1-5; D ambiguous. V lost 4 bases, J lost 5 bases, and 9 bases lay in between. The germline V gene has CDR1 LGHNA and CDR2 YSLEER. The CDR3 covers 13 residues. DNA of the CDR3: TGCGCCAGCAGCCCCGATCGGCATCAGCCCCAGCATTTT. It codes for CASSPDRHQPQHF.

V usage is TRBV10-2 and J usage is TRBJ1-1; no clear D. The CDR3 contains 13 residues. Per the germline V gene, CDR1 is WSHSY and CDR2 is SAAADI. Deletions cut 2 bases from V and 5 bases from J, with 9 bases between. Here the CDR3 reads CASSEQVKTEAFF. In DNA, the CDR3 is TGCGCCAGCAGTGAGCAGGTCAAAACTGAAGCTTTCTTT.

With regard to this clone: Other DNA variants within this sample encode the same CDR3. The CDR3 nucleotides read TGTGCCAGCAGCCAAGGAGATCAGCCCCAGCATTTT. This translates into CASSQGDQPQHF. The J gene is TRBJ1-5, the V gene TRBV3-1 (or the pseudogene TRBV3-2); no clear D. Germline values: CDR1 LGHDT, CDR2 YNNKEL (reference sequence). There are 12 residues in the CDR3. V lost 1 base to trimming and J lost 5 bases, with 3 bases between them.

The V call is TRBV5-1, the J call TRBJ2-7, with 7 bases that match TRBD1. The CDR3 sequence is 14 residues long. Germline CDR1 reads SGHRS; CDR2 reads YFSETQ. V shed 4 bases and J 6 bases; nucleotides not matched to a gene: 10. In DNA form, the CDR3 reads TGCGCCAGCAGCCCGACAACAGGGGCTCCCGAGCAGTACTTC. It yields the protein CASSPTTGAPEQYF.